A single sample is the source of the 25 T cell receptor beta chains below, sequenced in a study of OX40 agonist ivuxolimab in advanced cancers. Measured with immunoSEQ multiplex PCR; TCRdb has only the in-frame clones, and not every one. This table holds about 86,000 clones, around nine tenths found once. Sample: CD4+ or CD8+ T cells sorted from blood, taken in a trial of the OX40 agonist ivuxolimab. Receptor source: an adult with an advanced solid tumor such as melanoma, head and neck, liver or kidney cancer.

The table lists this clone with a few counts. The rearrangement uses TRBV28 and TRBJ1-2; possibly TRBD1 for D (6 bases). V shed 3 bases and J shed 4 bases, with 18 bases lying between them. Germline V gives CDR1 MDHEN, CDR2 SYDVKM. CDR3 length: 16 residues. The CDR3 reads CASSFFGGQDIYGYTF. The CDR3 bases are TGTGCCAGCAGTTTCTTCGGGGGCCAGGACATCTATGGCTACACCTTC.

This clone occurred once. V is TRBV2 and J is TRBJ1-6; 9 positions agree with TRBD1. Germline trimming cut 1 base from V and 10 bases from J; bases unmatched to any gene: 5. The CDR3 is made up of 15 amino acids. CDR1 SNHLY and CDR2 FYNNEI come from the germline V gene. The CDR3 region is CASSEVGTGKSPLHF. The CDR3 nucleotides are TGTGCCAGCAGTGAAGTTGGGACAGGGAAGTCACCCCTCCACTTT.

This chain joins TRBV5-1 and TRBJ2-7, with TRBD2 matching over 7 bases. This CDR3 has 13 amino acids. V lost 2 bases, J lost 7 bases, and 6 bases stayed unmatched. The germline V gene encodes CDR1 SGHRS and CDR2 YFSETQ. CDR3 loop: CASSLAGTEEQYF. The CDR3 nucleotides are TGCGCCAGCAGCTTAGCGGGGACGGAAGAGCAGTACTTC.

The J gene is TRBJ2-5, the V gene TRBV5-1, with no clear D. V lost 6 bases and J 0 bases, leaving 12 bases between the germline ends. The CDR3 is 14 residues long. Germline assignment: CDR1 SGHRS and CDR2 YFSETQ. The DNA of the CDR3 is TGCGCCAGCACTCGCAGCAGGTACCAAGAGACCCAGTACTTC. Translation: CASTRSRYQETQYF.

CDR3 sequence reads: CASSERSVLDTQYF. The CDR3 DNA sequence: TGTGCCAGCAGTGAACGGTCGGTTTTAGATACGCAGTATTTT. The chain carries TRBV25-1 and TRBJ2-3; D not resolved. Germline CDR1 and CDR2: MGHDK and SYGVNS. The CDR3 totals 14 residues. V was trimmed by 2 bases and J by 5 bases, leaving 11 bases between them.

This clone was picked up a small number of times. CDR3 nucleotides: TGTGCCAGCAGCACAGGATGGTTGATGAACACTGAAGCTTTCTTT. Amino acids: CASSTGWLMNTEAFF. The chain couples TRBV5-6 to TRBJ1-1; TRBD1 is a possible D gene (5 bases). This CDR3 has 15 amino acids. Looked up from germline, CDR1 is SGHDT and CDR2 is YYEEEE. Trimming removed 4 bases at V and 0 bases at J, with 13 bases between.

This chain connects TRBV29-1 to TRBJ2-2; no clear D gene. Germline V gene data show CDR1 as SQVTM and CDR2 as ANQGSEA. This CDR3 spans 14 amino acids. V was trimmed by 4 bases and J by 5 bases, leaving 14 bases between them. The CDR3 sequence: CSVVGFLGTGELFF. CDR3 sequence (DNA): TGCAGCGTTGTCGGGTTCTTAGGGACCGGGGAGCTGTTTTTT.

The chain uses TRBV25-1 and TRBJ2-5; 7 positions agree with TRBD2. Losses at the gene ends were 8 bases for V and 4 bases for J; bases not matched to a gene: 10. The V gene's germline CDR1 is MGHDK and CDR2 SYGVNS. The CDR3 sequence is 14 residues long. The CDR3 DNA follows: TGTGCCAGCCCCCCTCTGTGGGAGGGAGAGACCCAGTACTTC. As protein: CASPPLWEGETQYF.

The V gene is TRBV5-1, the J gene TRBJ1-1; D remains ambiguous. Germline values: CDR1 SGHRS, CDR2 YFSETQ. The CDR3 spans 16 residues. The V and J ends lost 5 bases and 1 base respectively, with 18 bases between them. The CDR3, as DNA: TGCGCCAGCAGGATTGGTCGGGCCCCGGCGAACACTGAAGCTTTCTTT. This sequence encodes CASRIGRAPANTEAFF.

This chain connects TRBV11-2 to TRBJ1-1; TRBD1 is a possible D gene (5 bases). The germline gives CDR1 SGHAT, CDR2 FQNNGV. V dropped 5 bases and J dropped 6 bases, with 13 bases sitting between them. The CDR3 loop spans 13 amino acids. Here the CDR3 reads CASSRSLGAEAFF. In nucleotides, the CDR3 is TGTGCCAGCAGCCGAAGCCTGGGGGCTGAAGCTTTCTTT.

V and J are TRBV4-2 and TRBJ1-2; possible D gene TRBD1, 6 bases. Germline-derived CDR1 and CDR2 are LGHNA and YNFKEQ. V was cut by 0 bases and J by 8 bases, with 16 bases left in between. The CDR3 contains 15 residues. The CDR3: CASSQDLTGASGYTF. The DNA of the CDR3 is TGTGCCAGCAGCCAAGATTTAACGGGGGCGAGCGGCTACACCTTC.

V gene TRBV6-1 combines with J gene TRBJ2-7; D ambiguous. Germline V CDR1 and CDR2: MNHNS, SASEGT. The CDR3 is made up of 13 amino acids. Between the trimmed V and J ends, which lost 5 bases and 2 bases, there was a span of 10 bases. The CDR3 region has the DNA TGTGCCAGCAGTTCGCCCGCTACCTACGAGCAGTACTTC. This translates into CASSSPATYEQYF.

Notes on this clone: Other DNA variants within this sample encode the same CDR3. This chain joins TRBV5-4 and TRBJ1-1, with 7 bases identical to TRBD1. Germline V CDR1 and CDR2: SGHNT, YYREEE (reference sequence). V lost 4 bases and J lost 1; bases outside the gene matches: 4. This CDR3 has 14 residues. The CDR3 DNA follows: TGTGCCAGCAGCCCCCGGACAGGGAACACTGAAGCTTTCTTT. Amino acid sequence: CASSPRTGNTEAFF. Supplemented by reference TRBV5-4 and TRBJ1-1, the full variable domain reads ETGVTQSPTHLIKTRGQQVTLRCSSQSGHNTVSWYQQALGQGPQFIFQYYREEENGRGNFPPRFSGLQFPNYSSELNVNALELDDSALYLCASSPRTGNTEAFFGQGTRLTVV.

The chain carries TRBV4-2 and TRBJ2-7, with 9 bases identical to TRBD1. Looked up from germline, CDR1 is LGHNA and CDR2 is YNFKEQ. The CDR3 contains 15 residues. V lost 1 base, J lost 2 bases, and 3 bases stayed unmatched. CDR3 DNA sequence: TGTGCCAGCAGCCAAGGGACAGGGGACACCTACGAGCAGTACTTC. Translation: CASSQGTGDTYEQYF.

V and J are TRBV4-3 and TRBJ2-7; the D is unclear. Germline V gene sequence: CDR1 LGHNA, CDR2 YSLEER. The CDR3 spans 13 residues. Deletions cut 0 bases from V and 5 bases from J, with 8 bases between. This chain's CDR3 is CASSQERVDEQYF. The CDR3 DNA is TGCGCCAGCAGCCAAGAAAGGGTGGACGAGCAGTACTTC.

This clone came up once. V is TRBV7-9 and J is TRBJ2-1; D remains unclear. This CDR3 spans 12 amino acids. Deletions cut 4 bases from V and 6 bases from J, with 7 bases between. Germline values: CDR1 SEHNR, CDR2 FQNEAQ (reference sequence). The CDR3 DNA is TGTGCCAGCAGCTACACTCCCAATGAGCAGTTCTTC. Its translation is CASSYTPNEQFF.

The chain is built from TRBV30 and TRBJ2-6; D is uncertain. The V end lost 0 bases, the J end lost 5 bases, and 5 bases lay between the germline ends. The length of the CDR3 is 13 residues. Germline V gene sequence: CDR1 GTSNPN, CDR2 SVGIG (reference sequence). CDR3: CAWSVGRANVLTF. CDR3 bases: TGTGCCTGGAGTGTGGGCCGGGCCAACGTCCTGACTTTC. Full variable domain (missing parts from reference TRBV30 and TRBJ2-6): SQTIHQWPATLVQPVGSPLSLECTVEGTSNPNLYWYRQAAGRGLQLLFYSVGIGQISSEVPQNLSASRPQDRQFILSSKKLLLSDSGFYLCAWSVGRANVLTFGAGSRLTVL.

V is TRBV5-1 and J is TRBJ1-1, with D possibly being TRBD1 (6 bases). The CDR3 is 15 residues long. The V gene lost 4 bases and the J gene lost 1 base, with 14 bases spanning the gap. Germline values: CDR1 SGHRS, CDR2 YFSETQ. CDR3 sequence (DNA): TGCGCCAGCAGCCGCCTGACAGGAGGGAACACTGAAGCTTTCTTT. This gives the protein CASSRLTGGNTEAFF.

This chain uses TRBV2 with TRBJ2-5; D call uncertain. The J call may be mistaken, given a closer DNA end match to TRBJ2-7. The CDR3 is 13 amino acids. Germline lookup yields CDR1 SNHLY and CDR2 FYNNEI. The CDR3 here is CASSLRNNYEQYF. CDR3 sequence (DNA): TGTGCCAGCAGCTTAAGGAACAACTACGAGCAGTACTTC.

Note on this clone: One end of the junction varies from germline; a read error may be responsible. The sample has other DNA sequences that encode this CDR3 too. The rearrangement joins TRBV7-3 to TRBJ2-3, with D perhaps matching TRBD2 (5 bases). Germline V gene lookup returns CDR1 SGHTA and CDR2 FQGTGA. CDR3 size: 15 residues. The CDR3 DNA sequence: TGTGCCAGCAGCTTAACCGGGGTACGCACAGATACACAGTATTTT. It specifies CASSLTGVRTDTQYF.

This chain joins TRBV6-1 and TRBJ2-7; D is unclear. V lost 5 bases and J 9 bases, leaving 14 bases between the germline ends. This CDR3 is 12 amino acids long. From germline, CDR1 is MNHNS and CDR2 SASEGT. CDR3 bases: TGTGCCAGCAGTTTGCGTCAGGAAGGGCAGTACTTC. It translates to CASSLRQEGQYF.

There are a few counts of this clone. The chain employs TRBV18 and TRBJ1-3; D uncertain. There are 14 residues in the CDR3. The germline V gene has CDR1 KGHSH and CDR2 LQKENI. V was shortened by 3 bases and J by 4 bases, with 10 bases between the two germline ends. This CDR3 is CASSPSAGGNTIYF. The CDR3 DNA reads as TGTGCCAGCTCACCTTCGGCGGGGGGAAACACCATATATTTT.

The chain employs TRBV5-6 and TRBJ1-4; the D gene is possibly TRBD1 (6 bases). Trimming took off 4 bases at V and 7 bases at J, with 17 bases between the two ends. Germline V gene lookup returns CDR1 SGHDT and CDR2 YYEEEE. CDR3 size: 15 residues. CDR3 sequence: CASSPLQGFGEKLFF. CDR3 bases: TGTGCCAGCAGCCCCCTGCAGGGGTTCGGTGAAAAACTGTTTTTT.

V and J are TRBV11-2 and TRBJ2-2; 9 nucleotides line up with TRBD2. The CDR3 has 13 amino acids. Germline V gives CDR1 SGHAT, CDR2 FQNNGV. V dropped 6 bases and J dropped 4; count of bases not matched to a gene: 0. CDR3 nucleotides: TGTGCCAGCAGGCGGGGGGGCACCGGGGAGCTGTTTTTT. It yields the protein CASRRGGTGELFF.

This chain links TRBV19 with TRBJ2-7; 7 nucleotides align to TRBD2. J was trimmed by 6 bases and V by 3 bases; bases with no gene match: 5. The germline gives CDR1 LNHDA, CDR2 SQIVND (reference sequence). The CDR3 runs 13 residues. The CDR3 region has the DNA TGTGCCAGTAGTATTTTTACGGGGGGCGAGCAGTACTTC. This sequence encodes CASSIFTGGEQYF.